These T cell receptor beta chains were read from a single sample in a study of metastatic and nonmetastatic thyroid tumors. TCRdb re-called the PCR reads with MiXCR. This sample carries 14,000 or so clones, 25% to 30% of them seen once, and the ten largest clones take approximately 3.8%. The specimen sequenced was blood. The source is a female donor with papillary thyroid cancer or a benign thyroid nodule (not recorded which). Some clones in this sample may be carry-over from other donors' samples. The conserved cysteine and the conserved F or W are not part of the CDR3 here. Fields, in order: V gene, CDR3 length, CDR3 protein.

>TRBV12-3/TRBV12-4|10
ASSLVTGTQC
>TRBV7-9|10
ASSLDPENQY
>TRBV20-1|11
SAREAVNQPQH
>TRBV27|12
ASSLRVNTGELF
>TRBV2|13
ASSETGSSTDTQY
>TRBV19|13
ASSIVNGRSYEQY
>TRBV29-1|10
SDRGRNGGYT
>TRBV6-1|12
ASTGTSVSYEQY
>TRBV11-3|11
ASILAPREIQY
>TRBV7-9|13
ASSPPVDGTNEQF
>TRBV5-4|13
ASSLAEGLGTEAF
>TRBV19|12
ASVYRGRHNEQF
>TRBV15|13
VTSNWDISNQPQH
>TRBV15|11
ATSTPSTDTQY
>TRBV20-1|12
SARDRGGIYEQF
>TRBV24-1|15
ATSEPPGPKTQETQY
>TRBV7-8|14
ASSLDRARANQPQH
>TRBV20-1|12
SARGRETYNEQF
>TRBV27|12
ASSLSYAGGELF
>TRBV7-7|11
ASSLLDKETQY
>TRBV30|11
AWSGRPNTEAF
>TRBV28|10
ASSLGTYEQY
>TRBV9|14
ASSVGAWGRAYEQY
>TRBV9|14
ASSGRQGLRYNEQF
>TRBV4-3|15
ASSQSARGGANEKLF
>TRBV12-3/TRBV12-4|14
ASIPDGRVSGNTIY
>TRBV2|14
ASSVSFSGRMETQY
>TRBV3-1|12
ASSSQWGFDEQF
>TRBV7-2|12
ASSLKQGAQPQH
>TRBV20-1|13
SARVGGSNTGELF
>TRBV6-1|11
ASCLGQGSEQY
>TRBV6-5|13
ASSYSGFYDTEAF
>TRBV19|15
ASNSDTTYRCGNTIY
>TRBV5-1|14
ASSRITSGRGNEQF
>TRBV2|13
ASLQQGVTTDTQY
>TRBV12-3/TRBV12-4|15
ASSLGYPGTKKETQY
>TRBV20-1|11
SAPKGEPYEQY
>TRBV20-1|13
SALWTSGGSETQY
>TRBV5-1|15
ASSFRQGGNSGNTIY
>TRBV20-1|14
RRPKWGQNSNTEAF
>TRBV9|13
ASSVGDRNNSPLH
>TRBV4-3|15
ASSPLASGSSIYEQY